This is a list of T cell receptor beta chains from one sample in a study of blood T cell repertoires in COVID-19. Profiling relied on immunoSEQ multiplex PCR, and the TCRdb table lists in-frame clones only, not all of them. The sample carries over 100,000 clones, around 86% recorded once. The specimen was peripheral blood. All receptors come from a man aged 80 or over with acute or convalescent COVID-19. The CDR3 runs from the conserved cysteine through the conserved F or W. Each record gives: CDR3 protein, CDR3 DNA, clone size, J gene, V gene, D gene. D genes are given only for firm matches. Size tells how often a clone was seen (once, few, many) or the class of an expanded clone, and some rows leave it out.

CASSYSVGQLNYGYTF	TGTGCCAGCAGTTACTCGGTGGGACAGTTAAACTATGGCTACACCTTC	few	TRBJ1-2	TRBV6-2/TRBV6-3	TRBD1
CASSSPRGPNTEAFF	TGTGCCAGCAGTTCTCCCAGGGGGCCGAACACTGAAGCTTTCTTT	.	TRBJ1-1	TRBV6-5	TRBD1
CAWSQEQTGSPLHF	TGTGCCTGGAGCCAAGAGCAGACAGGTTCACCCCTCCACTTT	.	TRBJ1-6	TRBV30	.
CASSPGQSSGNTIYF	TGCGCCAGCAGCCCGGGACAGAGCTCTGGAAACACCATATATTTT	.	TRBJ1-3	TRBV5-1	TRBD1
CASSLQTSGRYEQFF	TGCGCCAGCAGCCTACAGACTAGCGGGAGGTATGAGCAGTTCTTC	.	TRBJ2-1	TRBV5-1	TRBD2
CASSPAGVTGELFF	TGTGCCAGCAGCCCAGCGGGAGTCACCGGGGAGCTGTTTTTT	many	TRBJ2-2	TRBV3-1/TRBV3-2	TRBD2
CASSPRTGVEKYEQYF	TGTGCCAGCAGCCCCAGGACAGGGGTGGAGAAATACGAGCAGTACTTC	.	TRBJ2-7	TRBV5-4	TRBD1
CASSQGYRNTEAFF	TGTGCCAGCAGCCAAGGGTATAGGAACACTGAAGCTTTCTTT	.	TRBJ1-1	TRBV3-1/TRBV3-2	.
CASSRGGGTDTQYF	TGTGCCAGCAGCCGCGGAGGGGGCACAGATACGCAGTATTTT	.	TRBJ2-3	TRBV11-2	.
CASSDRGRTEAFF	TGTGCCAGCAGTGACAGGGGGCGTACTGAAGCTTTCTTT	.	TRBJ1-1	TRBV6-1	TRBD1
CASSPGVARTYNEQFF	TGTGCCAGCAGCCCCGGGGTAGCGAGGACCTACAATGAGCAGTTCTTC	.	TRBJ2-1	TRBV3-1/TRBV3-2	.
CASRYGTRNEKLFF	TGTGCCAGCAGATACGGGACTCGGAATGAAAAACTGTTTTTT	.	TRBJ1-4	TRBV6-2/TRBV6-3	.
CSGVLTQGRAFF	TGCAGCGGGGTTTTAACCCAGGGCCGAGCTTTCTTT	.	TRBJ1-1	TRBV29-1	.
CASSQVRDRFPSDYGYTF	TGCGCCAGCAGCCAAGTCCGGGACAGGTTCCCTTCCGACTATGGCTACACCTTC	.	TRBJ1-2	TRBV4-1	TRBD1
CASSVGTSYNEQFF	TGTGCCAGCAGCGTCGGGACTTCCTACAATGAGCAGTTCTTC	.	TRBJ2-1	TRBV5-4	.
CASSPWGQNTGELFF	TGCGCCAGCAGCCCCTGGGGGCAGAACACCGGGGAGCTGTTTTTT	.	TRBJ2-2	TRBV5-1	.
CASSFTGFTGEAFF	TGCGCCAGCAGCTTTACAGGGTTTACGGGTGAAGCTTTCTTT	.	TRBJ1-1	TRBV5-1	.
CASSLARDEQYF	TGTGCCAGCAGCTTGGCCAGGGACGAGCAGTACTTC	.	TRBJ2-7	TRBV5-4	.
CASSPGSIQETQYF	TGTGCCAGCAGCCCCGGGAGTATCCAAGAGACCCAGTACTTC	.	TRBJ2-5	TRBV7-2	.